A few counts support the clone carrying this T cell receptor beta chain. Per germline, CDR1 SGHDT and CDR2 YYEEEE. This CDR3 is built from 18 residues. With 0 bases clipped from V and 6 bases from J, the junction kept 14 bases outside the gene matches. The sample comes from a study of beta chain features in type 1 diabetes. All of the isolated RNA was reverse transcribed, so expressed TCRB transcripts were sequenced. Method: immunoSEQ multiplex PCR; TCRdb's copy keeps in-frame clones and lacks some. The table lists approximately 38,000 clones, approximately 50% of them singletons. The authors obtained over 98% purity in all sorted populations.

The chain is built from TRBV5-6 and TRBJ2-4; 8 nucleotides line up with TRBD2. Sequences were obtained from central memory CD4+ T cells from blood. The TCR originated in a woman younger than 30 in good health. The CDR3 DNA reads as TGTGCCAGCAGCTTGGTGAAGGGAGCGGGAGTGGTCGGAAACATTCAGTACTTC. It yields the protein CASSLVKGAGVVGNIQYF.